Sequencing of this T cell receptor (beta chain) was carried out in a study of cytomegalovirus exposure and HLA in healthy donors. The PCR had 60 Vbeta and 13 Jbeta primers. Sequencing used immunoSEQ multiplex PCR; TCRdb keeps in-frame clones, though not all of them. The repertoire table contains around 210,000 clones. There are 13 residues in the CDR3. Germline CDR1 is GTSNPN and CDR2 is SVGIG (reference sequence). V is TRBV30 and J is TRBJ2-5; 13 nucleotides align to TRBD2. TRBJ2-7 explains the end of the DNA better; the J call may be wrong. Sequencing was performed on PBMCs. This clonotype was sampled from a woman between 25 and 40 years old in good health and CMV-seropositive. CDR3 sequence reads: CAGRLAGGYEQYF. CDR3 bases: TGTGCCGGACGACTAGCGGGAGGCTACGAGCAGTACTTC.